The sample holds many counts of the clone carrying this TCR beta chain. Its antigen is undetermined. This sample was included in a study of spatial heterogeneity in lung cancer. Findings and limits, study-wide: Expanded tumor TCRs that were ubiquitous appeared in blood more at resection than follow-up.

From the 5' RACE reads, TCRdb called clonotypes with MiXCR, one entry per CDR3 protein. The table has about 42,000 distinct CDR3 sequences, roughly 7.1% seen once. Documented time point: sample taken at primary tumor resection. In each case, whole RNA from tumor, nontumor lung or frozen PBMC was sequenced unsorted. In germline, CDR1 is MGHRA, CDR2 YSYEKL. After removal of 1 base from V and 6 bases from J, the junction contained 9 bases not matched to a gene. The CDR3 has 17 residues. The chain links TRBV4-1 to TRBJ2-3; the match to TRBD2 covers 11 bases. The clonotype was recovered from a female donor with early-stage non-small cell lung cancer. The sequencing here drew on PBMCs, taken at surgery. In nucleotides, the CDR3 is TGCGCCAGCAGCCAAGGGGTGCTAGCGGGGGGTTATGATACGCAGTATTTT. Encoded protein: CASSQGVLAGGYDTQYF.